This TCR beta chain was observed in a study of blood T cell repertoires in COVID-19. Study as a whole: The origin of the acute and convalescent COVID-19 samples was the United States, Italy and Spain.

This clone was detected only a few times. V lost 4 bases and J 0 bases, leaving 18 bases between the germline ends. The germline CDR1 and CDR2 sequences are SQVTM and ANQGSEA. The CDR3 consists of 16 residues. Sequenced by immunoSEQ multiplex PCR; TCRdb stores in-frame clones only, minus some. The sample lists 200,000 to 250,000 clones, 85% to 90% occurring once. The chain joins TRBV29-1 to TRBJ1-2; possibly TRBD1 for D (6 bases). The sequenced material came from peripheral blood. The receptor was isolated from a man aged 50-60 years with acute or convalescent COVID-19. CDR3: CSVGQTGSLTNYGYTF. In DNA, the CDR3 is TGCAGCGTTGGACAAACAGGGTCCCTCACTAACTATGGCTACACCTTC. The full variable domain, with the rest looked up from reference TRBV29-1 and TRBJ1-2, is SAVISQKPSRDICQRGTSLTIQCQVDSQVTMMFWYRQQPGQSLTLIATANQGSEATYESGFVIDKFPISRPNLTFSTLTVSNMSPEDSSIYLCSVGQTGSLTNYGYTFGSGTRLTVV.